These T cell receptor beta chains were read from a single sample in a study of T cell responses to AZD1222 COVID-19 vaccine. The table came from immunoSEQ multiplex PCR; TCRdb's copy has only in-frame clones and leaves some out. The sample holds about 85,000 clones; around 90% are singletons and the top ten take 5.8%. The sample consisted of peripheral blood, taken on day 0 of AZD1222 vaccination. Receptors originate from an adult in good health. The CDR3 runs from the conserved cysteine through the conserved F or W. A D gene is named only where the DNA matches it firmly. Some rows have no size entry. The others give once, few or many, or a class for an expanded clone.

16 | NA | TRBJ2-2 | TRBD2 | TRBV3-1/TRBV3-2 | TGTGCCAGCAGCCAGACTAGCGGGAGGAACACCGGGGAGCTGTTTTTT | CASSQTSGRNTGELFF
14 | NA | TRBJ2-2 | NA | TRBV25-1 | TGTGCCAGCAGTTCCTTCCCGAACACCGGGGAGCTGTTTTTT | CASSSFPNTGELFF
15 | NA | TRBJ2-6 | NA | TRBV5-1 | TGCGCCAGCAGCCAACCGGGAACTGGGGCCAACGTCCTGACTTTC | CASSQPGTGANVLTF
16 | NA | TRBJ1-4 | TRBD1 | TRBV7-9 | TGTGCCAGCAGCTTAGGTGGACAGGGCCTCTCTGAAAAACTGTTTTTT | CASSLGGQGLSEKLFF
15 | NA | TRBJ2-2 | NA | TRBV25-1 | TGTGCCAGCAGTGAATTGGGGCGGGACACCGGGGAGCTGTTTTTT | CASSELGRDTGELFF
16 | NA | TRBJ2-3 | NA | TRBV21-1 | TGTGCCAGCATACTAGCGAGGAGGGGAGGCACAGATACGCAGTATTTT | CASILARRGGTDTQYF
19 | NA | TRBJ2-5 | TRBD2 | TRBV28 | TGTGCCAGCACTCCCGTCGACGCGACTAGCGGGAGGACCCAAGAGACCCAGTACTTC | CASTPVDATSGRTQETQYF
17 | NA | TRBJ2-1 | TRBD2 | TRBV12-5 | TGTGCTAGTGGTCCTTCAGCGGGAGGGCCGTCCTACAATGAGCAGTTCTTC | CASGPSAGGPSYNEQFF
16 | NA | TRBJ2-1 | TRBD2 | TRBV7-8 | TGTGCCAGCAGCTTAGGGACTAGCGGTGACCACAATGAGCAGTTCTTC | CASSLGTSGDHNEQFF
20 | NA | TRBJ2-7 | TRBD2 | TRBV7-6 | TGTGCCAGCAGTCAACTTACAATCCCGGGACTAGCGGGAGGGCCGGGCGAGCAGTACTTC | CASSQLTIPGLAGGPGEQYF
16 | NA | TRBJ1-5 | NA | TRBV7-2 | TGTGCCAGCAGCCCCTATCTTTTATATAGCAATCAGCCCCAGCATTTT | CASSPYLLYSNQPQHF
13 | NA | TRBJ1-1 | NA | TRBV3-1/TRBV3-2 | TGTGCCAGCAGCCAAGGACCGAACACTGAAGCTTTCTTT | CASSQGPNTEAFF
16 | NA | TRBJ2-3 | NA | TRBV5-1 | TGCGCCAGCAGCGCCGGACTGGACTCCGGCACAGATACGCAGTATTTT | CASSAGLDSGTDTQYF
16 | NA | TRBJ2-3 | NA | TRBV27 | TGTGCCAGCAGTTTATCGATTGGGATTCTGATGGATACGCAGTATTTT | CASSLSIGILMDTQYF
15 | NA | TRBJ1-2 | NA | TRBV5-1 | TGCGCCAGCAGCTTGGGCGGGTCGGGGGCCTATGGCTACACCTTC | CASSLGGSGAYGYTF
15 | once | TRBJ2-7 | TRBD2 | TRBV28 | TGTGCCAGCAGTTTAATTCGGGAGGACTACTACGAGCAGTACTTC | CASSLIREDYYEQYF
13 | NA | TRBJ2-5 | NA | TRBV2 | TGTGCCAGCAGTGTTCTTCCGGTTGGGACCCAGTACTTC | CASSVLPVGTQYF
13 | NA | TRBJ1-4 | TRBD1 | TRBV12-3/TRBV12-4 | TGTGCCAGCTCGCTGGGACAGGGCGGAAAACTGTTTTTT | CASSLGQGGKLFF
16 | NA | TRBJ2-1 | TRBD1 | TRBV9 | TGTGCCAGCAGCGTAAGTGAATGGACAGGCTACAATGAGCAGTTCTTC | CASSVSEWTGYNEQFF
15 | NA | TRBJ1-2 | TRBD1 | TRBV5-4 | TGTGCCAGCAGTCCAGACAGGGGGCGCTTCTATGGCTACACCTTC | CASSPDRGRFYGYTF
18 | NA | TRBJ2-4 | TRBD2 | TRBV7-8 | TGTGCCAGCAGCACACGCAGACTTGGTAGCGGGAGTGGTAACATTCAGTACTTC | CASSTRRLGSGSGNIQYF
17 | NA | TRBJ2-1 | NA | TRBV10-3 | TGTGCCATCAGTGATTTTGGCTCAGGGACATCCTACAATGAGCAGTTCTTC | CAISDFGSGTSYNEQFF
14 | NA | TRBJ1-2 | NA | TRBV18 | TGTGCCAGCTCACCATCGAGGGACCCCTATGGCTACACCTTC | CASSPSRDPYGYTF
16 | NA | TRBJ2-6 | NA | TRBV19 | TGTGCCAGTAGTAGAGATTTACTGACTGGGGCCAACGTCCTGACTTTC | CASSRDLLTGANVLTF